This T cell receptor (beta chain) is drawn from a study of a mutant IDH1 vaccine in newly diagnosed glioma. Study details: Beginning 4-6 weeks after radiotherapy alone, or with temozolomide cycles, vaccination took place.

Concerning this clone itself: What it recognizes is unknown.

The CDR3 is 12 amino acids. The germline V gene encodes CDR1 KGHSH and CDR2 LQKENI. Trimming pared 3 bases from V and 8 bases from J, leaving 10 bases between. Time point specified: week 5, during vaccination. Topical imiquimod accompanied each vaccine dose, which consisted of 300 ug of mutant IDH1 20-mer peptide. Data came from immunoSEQ multiplex PCR; TCRdb stores just in-frame clones and leaves some out. The table includes some 27,000 clones, 77% detected once. J is TRBJ1-1 and V is TRBV18; D call uncertain. The receptor was derived from a man aged 35 to 55 with glioma. Source: PBMCs, taken from a glioma patient whose treatment included an IDH1 peptide vaccine. CDR3 nucleotide sequence: TGTGCCAGCTCACCCAATAGAGGGGAAGCTTTCTTT. Residues: CASSPNRGEAFF.